A selection of T cell receptor beta chains follows, all from one sample in a study of blood T cells in healthy people across ages. TCRdb reprocessed the 5' RACE reads via MiXCR and lists one record per CDR3 protein. The top ten clones hold about an eighth of a sample with 850,000 to 1,100,000 distinct CDR3 sequences, less than 45% of them seen once. Sequencing input: blood. The receptors were sampled from a young man in good health. Both conserved end residues are part of each CDR3. The D gene is left open where the match is weak. Expanded clones are given a class, and other clones once, few, many or no size at all.

d_call,v_call,clone_size,j_call,cdr3_nt,cdr3_aa
.,TRBV27,.,TRBJ1-1,TGTGCCGCCTATGGGAACAGTCTCACTGAAGCTTTCTTT,CAAYGNSLTEAFF
.,TRBV25-1,.,TRBJ2-2,TGTGCCAGCAGTGAATTGTCCGGGACGGCGGATACCGGGGAGCTGTTTTTT,CASSELSGTADTGELFF
.,TRBV29-1,.,TRBJ2-2,TGCAGCGTTGTAACAAACACCGGGGAGCTGTTTTTT,CSVVTNTGELFF
.,TRBV6-1,.,TRBJ2-5,TGTGCCAGCAGTGAAGGGGGACTTCAAGAGACCCAGTACTTC,CASSEGGLQETQYF
TRBD2,TRBV3-1,few,TRBJ2-5,TGTGCCAGCAGCCAAGATCCGGGGGGGTACCAAGAGACCCAGTACTTC,CASSQDPGGYQETQYF
.,TRBV20-1,few,TRBJ1-5,TGCAGTGCTAGAGATGAGGCAGGGTGGAGCAATCAGCCCCAGCATTTT,CSARDEAGWSNQPQHF
.,TRBV4-2,many,TRBJ2-1,TGTGCCAGCAGTCAACAGGGAAATGAGCAGTTCTTC,CASSQQGNEQFF
.,TRBV25-1,many,TRBJ1-1,TGTGCCAGCACGAGGGCTACCTCGCCAGACACTGAAGCTTTCTTT,CASTRATSPDTEAFF
.,TRBV18,many,TRBJ2-7,TGTGCCAGCAGCCCTCCGAGCTCCTACGAGCAGTACTTC,CASSPPSSYEQYF
.,TRBV3-1,.,TRBJ2-3,TGTGCCAGCAGCCCCGAGCCCAAACCTCGCACAGATACGCAGTATTTT,CASSPEPKPRTDTQYF
.,TRBV29-1,few,TRBJ2-7,TGCAGCGTTGCGATCGGATACGAGCAGTACTTC,CSVAIGYEQYF
.,TRBV7-2,.,TRBJ1-4,TGTGCCAGCAGCTTAGCGGGACGAAGGGAAAAACTGTTTTTT,CASSLAGRREKLFF
TRBD1,TRBV7-9,once,TRBJ2-7,TGTGCCAGCAGCTTAGAATGGACAGGGGGCTTATTCTACGAGCTGTACTTC,CASSLEWTGGLFYELYF
.,TRBV29-1,few,TRBJ2-6,TGCAGCGTTGCAACCTCTGGGGCCAACGTCCTGACTTTC,CSVATSGANVLTF
.,TRBV12-3/TRBV12-4,.,TRBJ1-5,TGTGCCAGCCGCCAGGGGAATGCAAATCAGCCCCAGCATTTT,CASRQGNANQPQHF
TRBD1,TRBV12-5,.,TRBJ2-1,TGTGCTAGTGGCGGGACAGTCTCCTACAATGAGCAGTTCTTC,CASGGTVSYNEQFF
.,TRBV28,once,TRBJ2-3,TGTGCCAGCATCTTAGGGCAAGGGGTGGATACGCAGTATTTT,CASILGQGVDTQYF
TRBD2,TRBV10-3,.,TRBJ2-2,TGTGCCATCAGTGCAGCGGGGGGGTTTGAAACCGGGGAGCTGTTTTTT,CAISAAGGFETGELFF
TRBD1,TRBV12-3/TRBV12-4,.,TRBJ1-1,TGTGCCAGCAGTTTAGTCCAAGGGGGCCTGACTGAAGCTTTCTTT,CASSLVQGGLTEAFF
TRBD2,TRBV9,once,TRBJ2-2,TGTGCCAGCAGCGCTAGCGGGGGTGACACCGGGGAGCTGTTTTTT,CASSASGGDTGELFF
TRBD1,TRBV20-1,.,TRBJ1-5,TGCAGTGCTTCGGGACAGGGGGCTAGCAATCAGCCCCAGCATTTT,CSASGQGASNQPQHF
TRBD1,TRBV10-3,.,TRBJ1-2,TGTGCCACCGAAACCCAGGGGGCAAGAGGCTATGGCTACACCTTC,CATETQGARGYGYTF
TRBD1,TRBV4-3,.,TRBJ1-1,TGCGCCAGCAGCCAAGCAGGGGGCGGGAGTGAAGCTTTCTTT,CASSQAGGGSEAFF
.,TRBV2,.,TRBJ1-6,TGTGCCAGCACAGGTCGAACTGACGGCTATAATTCACCCCTCCACTTT,CASTGRTDGYNSPLHF
.,TRBV10-3,.,TRBJ1-1,TGTGCCACCGGGATGGGGGATCAGAGAAGAACTGAAGCTTTCTTT,CATGMGDQRRTEAFF
TRBD1,TRBV6-6,.,TRBJ2-1,TGTGCCAGCAGACCGACAGGGGGGACGTCCGGCTACAATGAGCAGTTCTTC,CASRPTGGTSGYNEQFF
.,TRBV11-1,few,TRBJ2-1,TGTGCCAGCAGCGAGGGGAGGGGGTTCTCCTACAATGAGCAGTTCTTC,CASSEGRGFSYNEQFF
.,TRBV12-3/TRBV12-4,many,TRBJ2-7,TGTGCCAGCAGTTCCAGACAGGTTATCGGCGAGCAGTACTTC,CASSSRQVIGEQYF
TRBD2,TRBV2,few,TRBJ2-3,TGTGCCAGCATTCTAGCGGGGACAGATACGCAGTATTTT,CASILAGTDTQYF
TRBD1,TRBV7-9,.,TRBJ1-4,TGTGCCAGCAGCACGGCACAGGGGTTTAATGAAAAACTGTTTTTT,CASSTAQGFNEKLFF
TRBD1,TRBV12-3/TRBV12-4,.,TRBJ1-1,TGTGCCAGCAGTAGGGGACAGGGTATCGCTGAAGCTTTCTTT,CASSRGQGIAEAFF
TRBD1,TRBV20-1,.,TRBJ1-2,TGCAGTGCTGGGACAGGGGAGAACTATGGCTACACCTTC,CSAGTGENYGYTF
.,TRBV5-1,few,TRBJ2-5,TGCGCCAGCAGCTCCGATGGGGGCGCGATAGAGACCCAGTACTTC,CASSSDGGAIETQYF
.,TRBV6-2/TRBV6-3,.,TRBJ1-2,TGTGCCAGCAGTTTTAAGGCAGACGACCCAAACTATGGCTACACCTTC,CASSFKADDPNYGYTF
.,TRBV20-1,few,TRBJ1-5,TGCAGTGCACCGACATCCTATAGCAATCAGCCCCAGCATTTT,CSAPTSYSNQPQHF
.,TRBV11-1,.,TRBJ1-5,TGTGCCAGCAGCCCAGGTAGTACTCAGCCCCAGCATTTT,CASSPGSTQPQHF
.,TRBV9,.,TRBJ1-1,TGTGCCAGCAGCGTTAAGGCCAGGGGAACTGAAGCTTTCTTT,CASSVKARGTEAFF
TRBD2,TRBV6-2/TRBV6-3,few,TRBJ2-6,TGTGCCAGCAACGAGTATAGCGGGGCCTTCTCTGGGGCCAACGTCCTGACTTTC,CASNEYSGAFSGANVLTF
TRBD2,TRBV6-5,.,TRBJ2-1,TGTGCCAGCAGTTACCCTAGGACTAGCGGGGGAGTTTACAATGAGCAGTTCTTC,CASSYPRTSGGVYNEQFF
TRBD1,TRBV10-3,few,TRBJ1-2,TGTGCCATCAGCTTGCCCGGGACAGGGGTCTATGGCTACACCTTC,CAISLPGTGVYGYTF
TRBD1,TRBV29-1,few,TRBJ2-1,TGCAGCGTAACGACAGGGGCGAATGAGCAGTTCTTC,CSVTTGANEQFF
.,TRBV5-1,.,TRBJ2-5,TGCGCCAGCACCTCTAGCGCGGTACAAGAGACCCAGTACTTC,CASTSSAVQETQYF
.,TRBV27,.,TRBJ2-3,TGTGCCAGCAGCCCGGGGGGCCGGAATACGCAGTATTTT,CASSPGGRNTQYF
.,TRBV12-3/TRBV12-4,few,TRBJ2-7,TGTGCCAGCAGTTTCGATTCGGGGGAGCAGTACTTC,CASSFDSGEQYF
.,TRBV7-2,.,TRBJ2-5,TGTGCCAGCAGCTTAGCGCTAGGCAGCGGCTACAATGGGCAGTACTTC,CASSLALGSGYNGQYF
.,TRBV6-5,many,TRBJ2-5,TGTGCCAGCAGTCGCGATGGAACGGAGACCCAGTACTTC,CASSRDGTETQYF
TRBD2,TRBV27,few,TRBJ2-1,TGTGCCAGCAGTGCTTCCCTAGCGGGGGGGGGATCGTTGCAGTTCTTC,CASSASLAGGGSLQFF
.,TRBV7-9,.,TRBJ1-2,TGTGCCAGCAGCTTAGAGTCCGGACAGCTTAACTATGGCTACACCTTC,CASSLESGQLNYGYTF
.,TRBV29-1,few,TRBJ2-5,TGCAGCGCCGGCAGGAGGTTGAGCGAGGAGCAGTACTTC,CSAGRRLSEEQYF
.,TRBV3-1,few,TRBJ2-7,TGTGCCAGCAGCCCATTACTTGGGACCTACGAGCAGTACTTC,CASSPLLGTYEQYF
.,TRBV27,.,TRBJ2-7,TGTGCCAGCAGTTTATCGGGCAGGACCTACGAGCAGTACTTC,CASSLSGRTYEQYF
TRBD1,TRBV7-9,few,TRBJ1-1,TGTGCCAGCAGCCCTTCCGACAGGGACACTGAAGCTTTCTTT,CASSPSDRDTEAFF
.,TRBV5-1,few,TRBJ1-1,TGCGCCAGCAGCTTACGGGGACCGGGAAGGAGCACTGAAGCTTTCTTT,CASSLRGPGRSTEAFF